This T cell receptor beta chain originates from a study of long-term antiretroviral therapy in people with HIV. Study conclusions and caveats: Repertoires with HIV possessed tighter CDR3 length spans than those of controls. In samples taken after ART, diversity increased but remained below transplant donor control levels. Researchers lacked any data on ART adherence, viral resistance or therapy changes.

The study drew at least one pre-ART and at least two post-ART PBMC samples from every donor. About this clone itself: Its cognate antigen is unknown.

The V gene's germline CDR1 is SGHNT and CDR2 YENEEA. The V and J ends lost 5 bases and 0 bases respectively, with 8 bases between them. This CDR3 is 15 amino acids long. The immunoSEQ assay was v3.0, run at survey level. Some clones are missing from TCRdb's copy, which holds only in-frame ones; the method was immunoSEQ multiplex PCR. Of fewer than 55,000 clones in the sample, roughly 96% are singletons; the top ten hold less than 3%. The sequence came from a woman aged 45-65 years with HIV. The V call is TRBV11-3, the J call TRBJ1-6; no definite D call. The specimen was unsorted PBMCs, collected 3.7 years after starting antiretroviral therapy. The CDR3 region is CASSRDSSYNSPLHF. The CDR3 DNA reads TGTGCCAGCAGCAGAGATAGCTCCTATAATTCACCCCTCCACTTT.